This record covers a single TCR beta chain. Self-reported history from a screening survey and questionnaire set each donor's cohort. Method: immunoSEQ multiplex PCR; TCRdb's copy keeps in-frame clones and lacks some. The data contain hundreds of thousands of clones, more than 90% of them singletons. This sample is drawn from a study of blood T cell repertoires in COVID-19. This sequence was found in a man aged 55 to 70 who had recovered from COVID-19. Sequenced: PBMCs or T cells enriched from blood (not recorded which).

The DNA of the CDR3 is TGTGCCAGCAACAAGGAGGGGACCTACGAGCAGTACTTC. Translated: CASNKEGTYEQYF. The chain is built from TRBV9 and TRBJ2-7; tentatively, D is TRBD2 (6 bases). The V end lost 6 bases, the J end lost 2 bases, and 12 bases lay between the germline ends. CDR3 length equals 13 residues. Germline V gives CDR1 SGDLS, CDR2 YYNGEE.